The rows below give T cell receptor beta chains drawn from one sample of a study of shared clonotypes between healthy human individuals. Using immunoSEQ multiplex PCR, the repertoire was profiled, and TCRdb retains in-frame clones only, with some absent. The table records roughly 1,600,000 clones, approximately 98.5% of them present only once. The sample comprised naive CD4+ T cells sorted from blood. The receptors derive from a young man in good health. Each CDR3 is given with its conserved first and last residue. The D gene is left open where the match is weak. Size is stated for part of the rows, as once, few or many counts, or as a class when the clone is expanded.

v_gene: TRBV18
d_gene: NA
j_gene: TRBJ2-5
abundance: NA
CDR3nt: TGTGCCAGCTCACCATCTACCGGGACCCAAGAGACCCAGTACTTC
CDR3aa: CASSPSTGTQETQYF

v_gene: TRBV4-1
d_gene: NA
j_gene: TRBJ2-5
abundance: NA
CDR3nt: TGCGCCAGCAGCCAACTCCCCCCGGAGACCCAGTACTTC
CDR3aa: CASSQLPPETQYF

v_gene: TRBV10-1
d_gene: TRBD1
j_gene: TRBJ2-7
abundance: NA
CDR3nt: TGCGCCAGCAGTGAGGGGACAGGGAAATTCGACGAGCAGTACTTC
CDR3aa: CASSEGTGKFDEQYF

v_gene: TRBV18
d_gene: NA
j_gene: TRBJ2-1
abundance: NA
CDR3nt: TGTGCCAGCCATAACCAGGGTCCAAGCTCCTACAATGAGCAGTTCTTC
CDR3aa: CASHNQGPSSYNEQFF

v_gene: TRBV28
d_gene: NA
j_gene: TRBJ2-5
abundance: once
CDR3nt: TGTGCCAGCAGTTTCCCCGGGGCAGGAGGGGAGACCCAGTACTTC
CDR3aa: CASSFPGAGGETQYF

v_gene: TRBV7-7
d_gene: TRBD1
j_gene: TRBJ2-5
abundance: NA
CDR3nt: TGTGCTAGCAGCGCGGGACAGGGGCCCCAAGAGACCCAGTACTTC
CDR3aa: CASSAGQGPQETQYF

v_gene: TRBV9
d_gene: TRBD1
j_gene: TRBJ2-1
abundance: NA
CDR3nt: TGTGCCAGCAGCACCCATTCTAAACAGGGGCCAACCAATGAGCAGTTCTTC
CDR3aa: CASSTHSKQGPTNEQFF

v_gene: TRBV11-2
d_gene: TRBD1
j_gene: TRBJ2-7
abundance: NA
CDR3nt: TGTGCCAGCAGCTCCTACAGGGGGCGGTCCTACGAGCAGTACTTC
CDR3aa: CASSSYRGRSYEQYF

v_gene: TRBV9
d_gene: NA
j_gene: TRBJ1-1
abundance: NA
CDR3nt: TGTGCCAGCAGCGTAGGCCGACTGGGACGCACTGAAGCTTTCTTT
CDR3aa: CASSVGRLGRTEAFF

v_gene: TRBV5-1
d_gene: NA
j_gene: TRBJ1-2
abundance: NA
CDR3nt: TGCGCCAGCAGCAGACCGGGTTCTAACTATGGCTACACCTTC
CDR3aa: CASSRPGSNYGYTF

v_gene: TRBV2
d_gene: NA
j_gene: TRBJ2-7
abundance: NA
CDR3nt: TGTGCCAGCAGGACCGGAACTAGCAGTTACGAGCAGTACTTC
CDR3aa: CASRTGTSSYEQYF

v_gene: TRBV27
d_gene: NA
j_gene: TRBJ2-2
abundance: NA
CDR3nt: TGTGCCAGCAGTTTATTAGCGGAGAACACCGGGGAGCTGTTTTTT
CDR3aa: CASSLLAENTGELFF

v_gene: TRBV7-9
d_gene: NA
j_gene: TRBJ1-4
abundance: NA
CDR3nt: TGTGCCAGCAGCTTAGTAAGAGGGGCGGGTGAAAAACTGTTTTTT
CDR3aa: CASSLVRGAGEKLFF

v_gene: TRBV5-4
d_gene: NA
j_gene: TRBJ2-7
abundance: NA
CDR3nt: TGTGCCAGCAGCTTACCAGGGCGTGAATACGAGCAGTACTTC
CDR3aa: CASSLPGREYEQYF

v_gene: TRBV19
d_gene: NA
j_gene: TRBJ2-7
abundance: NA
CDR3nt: TGTGCCAGTAGTACAGGGTTTCCGCGCGAGCAGTACTTC
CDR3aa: CASSTGFPREQYF

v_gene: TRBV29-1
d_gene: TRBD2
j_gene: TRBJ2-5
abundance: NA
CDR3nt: TGCAGCGCGGGACTAGCGGGAGGAGAGACCCAGTACTTC
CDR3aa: CSAGLAGGETQYF

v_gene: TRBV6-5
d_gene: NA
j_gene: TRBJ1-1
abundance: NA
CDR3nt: TGTGCCAGCAGTTACTCGGGGGGGGACACTGAAGCTTTCTTT
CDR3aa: CASSYSGGDTEAFF

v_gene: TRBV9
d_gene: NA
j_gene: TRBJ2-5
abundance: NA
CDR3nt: TGTGCCAGCAGCGCAGGGCCTCATGAGACCCAGTACTTC
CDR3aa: CASSAGPHETQYF

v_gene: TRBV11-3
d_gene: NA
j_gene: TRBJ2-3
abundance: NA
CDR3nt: TGTGCCAGCAGCTTAAAGGGGGGCACAGATACGCAGTATTTT
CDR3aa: CASSLKGGTDTQYF

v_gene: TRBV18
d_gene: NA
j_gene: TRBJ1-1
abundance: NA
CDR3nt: TGTGCCAGCTCACCACCACAAGGCACTGAAGCTTTCTTT
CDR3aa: CASSPPQGTEAFF

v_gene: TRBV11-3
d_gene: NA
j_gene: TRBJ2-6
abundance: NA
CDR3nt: TGTGCCAGCAGCCCCGGAGGGGGCTCTGGGGCCAACGTCCTGACTTTC
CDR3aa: CASSPGGGSGANVLTF

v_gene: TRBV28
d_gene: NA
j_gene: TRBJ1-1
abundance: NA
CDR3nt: TGTGCCAGCAGTTTAAGCGGGGAAGGGAACACTGAAGCTTTCTTT
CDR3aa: CASSLSGEGNTEAFF

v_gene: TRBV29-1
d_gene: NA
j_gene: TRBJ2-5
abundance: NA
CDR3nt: TGCAGCGTCCAGGGGCGAGAGACCCAGTACTTC
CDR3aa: CSVQGRETQYF

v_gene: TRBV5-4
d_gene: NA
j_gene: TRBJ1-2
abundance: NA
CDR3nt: TGTGCCAGCAGCTTGGCCGTGGACCTCTATGGCTACACCTTC
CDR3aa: CASSLAVDLYGYTF

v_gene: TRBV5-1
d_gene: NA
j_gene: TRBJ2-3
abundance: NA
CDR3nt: TGCGCCAGCAGCGTGAACACAGATACGCAGTATTTT
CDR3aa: CASSVNTDTQYF

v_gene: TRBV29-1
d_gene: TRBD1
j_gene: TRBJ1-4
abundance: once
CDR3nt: TGCAGCGTTGGCAGGACAGGGCAATGGAATGAAAAACTGTTTTTT
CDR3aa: CSVGRTGQWNEKLFF

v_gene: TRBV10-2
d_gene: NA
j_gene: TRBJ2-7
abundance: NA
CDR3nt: TGCGCCAGCAGTGAAGGACCCGAGTACGAGCAGTACTTC
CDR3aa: CASSEGPEYEQYF

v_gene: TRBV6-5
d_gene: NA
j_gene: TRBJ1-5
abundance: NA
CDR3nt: TGTGCCAGCAGTTACGGGATGGCTCAGCCCCAGCATTTT
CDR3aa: CASSYGMAQPQHF